This TCR beta chain was recorded in a study of blood T cells in healthy people across ages. Peripheral blood was drawn, about 10 milliliters per donor. A note on this clonotype: Its antigen is currently unknown. Germline and junction disagree at one end, which may indicate a read error.

This CDR3 spans 15 amino acids. Through a sample-barcoded 5' primer and a J-beta primer mix, a second PCR was run for 7 to 11 cycles. TCRdb analysed the 5' RACE reads with MiXCR anew, one entry per CDR3 protein. In the table there are 800,000 to 1,300,000 distinct CDR3 sequences, 20% to 25% of which are singletons. General study findings and limits: Strong correlation linked observed beta diversity and percent naive T cells. Long-lived donors carried more naive CD4+ cells and greater diversity than aged donors. Estimates of total diversity, which came from one million sequenced T cells, were considered to be underestimates.

These data also formed part of another study, on T cells of mothers and their children.

Specimen: blood. This TCR was recovered from a girl aged 2 to 9 in good health. The gene calls are TRBV12-3 or TRBV12-4 and TRBJ2-5, with D possibly TRBD1 on 6 matching bases. Here the CDR3 reads CASSFHPGAQGTQYF. CDR3 nucleotide sequence: TGTGCCAGCAGTTTCCACCCAGGGGCCCAAGGGACCCAGTACTTC.